These 6 T cell receptor beta chains share one sample of origin, sequenced in a study of blood T cell repertoires in COVID-19. Data came from immunoSEQ multiplex PCR; TCRdb stores just in-frame clones and leaves some out. The profile covers 250,000 to 300,000 clones, with nearly 90% appearing a single time and about 1% taken by the ten largest. The sample was PBMCs or T cells enriched from blood (not recorded which). The receptors here all came from a woman younger than 45 who had recovered from COVID-19.

The gene calls are TRBV28 and TRBJ2-1; TRBD2 agrees at 14 bases. V gave up 5 bases and J gave up 9 bases; unmatched junction bases: 6. The CDR3 covers 15 residues. Germline lookup yields CDR1 MDHEN and CDR2 SYDVKM. The CDR3 reads CASSTGTSGSVEQFF. DNA for the CDR3: TGTGCCAGCAGTACCGGGACTAGCGGGAGTGTTGAGCAGTTCTTC.

This rearrangement joins TRBV29-1 to TRBJ2-2; 7 nucleotides agree with TRBD1. J was trimmed by 2 bases and V by 6 bases; bases with no gene match: 3. Germline CDR1 SQVTM, CDR2 ANQGSEA. The CDR3 covers 13 residues. This chain's CDR3 is CSVGQLNTGELFF. DNA for the CDR3: TGCAGCGTGGGACAGCTTAACACCGGGGAGCTGTTTTTT.

The chain employs TRBV28 and TRBJ2-2; 8 bases map to TRBD1. This CDR3 contains 16 residues. Germline trimming cut 5 bases from V and 4 bases from J; bases unmatched to any gene: 9. Germline CDR1 is MDHEN and CDR2 is SYDVKM. This CDR3 is CASSTRGQGGTGELFF. For the CDR3, the DNA is TGTGCCAGCAGTACCCGAGGACAGGGCGGCACCGGGGAGCTGTTTTTT.

In nucleotides, the CDR3 is TGTGCCAGCAGTTTCCTAGCGGGAACTAACGAGCAGTACTTC. Protein: CASSFLAGTNEQYF. The J gene is TRBJ2-7, the V gene TRBV6-5; the match to TRBD2 covers 9 bases. Germline CDR1 reads MNHEY; CDR2 reads SVGAGI. CDR3 length: 14 amino acids. V shed 4 bases, J shed 5 bases, and the junction held 6 bases outside the gene matches.

Turning to this clone: The same CDR3 can be traced to other DNA sequences in this sample. The J gene is TRBJ2-3, the V gene TRBV18; D uncertain. The CDR3 consists of 13 residues. CDR1 and CDR2 (germline): KGHSH, LQKENI. V lost 1 base, J lost 2 bases, and 4 bases lay in between. CDR3 in amino acids: CASSPRVTDTQYF. The CDR3, as DNA: TGTGCCAGCTCACCACGAGTCACAGATACGCAGTATTTT.

The CDR3 loop reads CASSLLGGEFTDTQYF. CDR3 coding DNA: TGTGCCAGCAGCTTACTGGGGGGGGAGTTCACAGATACGCAGTATTTT. The gene calls are TRBV7-2 and TRBJ2-3; 7 bases match TRBD2. In germline, CDR1 is SGHTA, CDR2 FQGNSA. This CDR3 has 16 residues. J lost 2 bases, V lost 2 bases, and 7 bases had no gene match.